This T cell receptor (beta chain) is drawn from a study of blood T cell repertoires in COVID-19 (dated by TCRdb to the early 2020s). About the investigation overall: Collaborator samples came from the United States, Italy and Spain and covered acute and convalescent phases of COVID-19. The prospective study material was composed of cDNA or gDNA derived from T cells, B-cell-depleted T cells, or PBMCs. HLA class I and class II types, where available, came from metadata supplied by the sample provider rather than from assay-based typing. Samples came from the ongoing ImmuneRACE study (first 160 participants) plus 1,254 subjects from 6 global collaborators. The repertoires were released in a freely available public database meant as a resource for research on the immune response to SARS-CoV-2. Sample metadata almost always included a de-identified subject ID, COVID-19 status, age in years and sex. The dataset comprised deeply sampled blood TCRbeta repertoires from subjects exposed to, actively infected with, or recovered from COVID-19. Results and caveats for the whole study, not just this receptor: The amount of clinical and demographic metadata varied by source and participant and was provided uncurated.

TCRbeta CDR3 regions were amplified from genomic DNA using the immunoSEQ Assay, a bias-controlled multiplex PCR. The study's own analysis went as follows. The number of nucleated cells in each sample was estimated from the amplification of reference gene primers within the assay. To quantify the absolute abundance of each unique TCRbeta CDR3 rearrangement, sequence reads were collapsed and filtered. Productive Simpson clonality was computed per sample as the square root of Simpson's diversity index over productive rearrangements. The source is immuneACCESS, and TCRdb retained only in-frame sequences with V and J called. Part of the clones is not carried over; for the studies checked, unresolved V genes explain less than half of this, and the remainder is unexplained. The V and J calls and clone size were taken over from that table, and D and trimming were inferred from the DNA. Present in this sample are about 140,000 clones, almost 90% of which were seen just once. The leading ten clones occupy over 1.5% of the sample.

The CDR3 starts with the cysteine, ends with the phenylalanine, and has 16 residues. This entry keeps only the CDR3 DNA: 48 bases, framed from base 1. Per the germline V gene (reference sequence), SEHNR is the CDR1 and FQNEAQ is the CDR2. V drops 1 base and J drops 2 bases, leaving 14 bases in between. For this clone: Its antigen has not been determined. Per-nucleotide qualities are absent, and no much larger clonotype sits a single base away.

The collaborating institutions used their own protocols to collect whole blood in K2EDTA tubes. For TCRbeta analysis, collaborators shipped samples as frozen whole blood, isolated PBMCs, or DNA extracted from either of those sample types. The sequence links TRBV7-9 to TRBJ1-1; confidence is insufficient to name the D gene. The receptor was derived from an older woman with acute or convalescent COVID-19. Sample: peripheral blood. This receptor carries the CDR3 CASSLGVGLVNTEAFF. Read as DNA, the sequence is TGTGCCAGCAGCTTAGGAGTCGGACTGGTAAACACTGAAGCTTTCTTT.